This T cell receptor beta chain derives from a study of blood T cell repertoires in COVID-19. Study details: Researchers got acute and convalescent COVID-19 samples from the United States, Italy and Spain. In each case, the material was cDNA or gDNA derived from T cells, B-cell-depleted T cells, or PBMCs.

The CDR3 totals 13 residues. Germline CDR1 SEHNR, CDR2 FQNEAQ (reference sequence). Trimming removed 5 bases at V and 7 bases at J, with 12 bases between. Per the original methods: Estimates of nucleated cell counts were drawn from the amplification of reference gene primers. TCRdb's copy holds only in-frame clones and misses some; the assay was immunoSEQ multiplex PCR. Clone size and the V and J calls come from that table; the DNA yielded D and trimming. The sample holds some 72,000 clones; about 89% are singletons and the top ten take roughly 4.5%. The sample consisted of peripheral blood. The chain links TRBV7-9 to TRBJ2-1; TRBD2 might be the D (6 bases). This receptor was identified in a man aged 50-60 years with active or convalescent COVID-19. The CDR3 bases are TGTGCCAGCAGCCCGAGTGGGGGGAATGAGCAGTTCTTC. It translates to CASSPSGGNEQFF.